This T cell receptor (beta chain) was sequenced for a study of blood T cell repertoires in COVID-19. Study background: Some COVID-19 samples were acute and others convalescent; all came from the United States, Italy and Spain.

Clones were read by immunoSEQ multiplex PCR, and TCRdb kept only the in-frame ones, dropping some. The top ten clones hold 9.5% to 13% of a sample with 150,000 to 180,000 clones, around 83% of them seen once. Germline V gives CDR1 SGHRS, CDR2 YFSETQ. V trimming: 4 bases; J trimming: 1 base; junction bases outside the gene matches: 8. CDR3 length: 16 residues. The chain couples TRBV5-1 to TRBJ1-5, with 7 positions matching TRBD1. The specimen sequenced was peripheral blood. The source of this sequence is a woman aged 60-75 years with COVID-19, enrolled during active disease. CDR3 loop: CASSLSGTESNQPQHF. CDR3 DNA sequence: TGCGCCAGCAGCCTCTCCGGGACAGAGAGCAATCAGCCCCAGCATTTT. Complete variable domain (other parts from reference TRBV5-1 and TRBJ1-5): KAGVTQTPRYLIKTRGQQVTLSCSPISGHRSVSWYQQTPGQGLQFLFEYFSETQRNKGNFPGRFSGRQFSNSRSEMNVSTLELGDSALYLCASSLSGTESNQPQHFGDGTRLSIL.